What follows are 5 T cell receptor beta chains derived from one specimen sequenced in a study of T cell repertoires and Cas9 in healthy adults. The protocol was immunoSEQ multiplex PCR, while the TCRdb copy is restricted to in-frame clones and leaves out a portion. The sample includes 20,000 to 25,000 clones, roughly 90% seen only once; the top ten take 0.55% to 0.7%. Sequenced: CD4+ effector T cells (CD127+, CD25-, CD137-, CD154-) from PBMCs; culture status not recorded. Source of these receptors: a human donor in good health.

CDR3 coding DNA: TGTGCCAGCAGTGAAAAGGACTACTTAAACTATGGCTACACCTTC. Translating gives CASSEKDYLNYGYTF. The V call is TRBV6-1, the J call TRBJ1-2; D is undetermined. V was clipped by 2 bases and J by 2 bases, with 12 bases between them. The CDR3 is made up of 15 amino acids. Germline V gives CDR1 MNHNS, CDR2 SASEGT.

V and J are TRBV5-8 and TRBJ1-2, with D uncertain. Germline V CDR1 and CDR2: SGHTS, YDEGEE. V dropped 4 bases and J dropped 4 bases, with 14 bases sitting between them. The CDR3 extends over 14 amino acids. This CDR3 reads CASSPQPNRYGYTF. CDR3 nucleotide sequence: TGTGCCAGCAGCCCCCAGCCAAACCGCTATGGCTACACCTTC.

The genes are TRBV19 and TRBJ1-3; D gene uncertain. The CDR3 loop spans 19 amino acids. Germline lookup yields CDR1 LNHDA and CDR2 SQIVND (reference sequence). Trimming removed 6 bases from V and 4 bases from J, with 28 bases in between. Written as DNA, the CDR3 is TGTGCCAGTAGCCCTTTGGACTCCAAAAGGGCCGTTGCGGGAAACACCATATATTTT. This translates into CASSPLDSKRAVAGNTIYF.

The CDR3: CASSSGVGGRNTGELFF. CDR3 coding DNA: TGCGCCAGCAGCTCCGGGGTGGGGGGCCGGAACACCGGGGAGCTGTTTTTT. V usage is TRBV5-1 and J usage is TRBJ2-2; D tentatively reads TRBD1 or TRBD2 (6 bases each). The CDR3 length is 17 residues. Germline V lookup: CDR1 SGHRS, CDR2 YFSETQ. V shed 3 bases and J shed 1 base, with 16 bases lying between them. Looking up the rest from reference TRBV5-1 and TRBJ2-2 gives the full variable domain: KAGVTQTPRYLIKTRGQQVTLSCSPISGHRSVSWYQQTPGQGLQFLFEYFSETQRNKGNFPGRFSGRQFSNSRSEMNVSTLELGDSALYLCASSSGVGGRNTGELFFGEGSRLTVL.

This clone is a singleton in its sample. CDR3 nucleotides: TGTGCCAGCAGCTGGGGGGACCTTCGGGATGAGCAGTTCTTC. It codes for CASSWGDLRDEQFF. The J gene is TRBJ2-1, the V gene TRBV11-2; possible D gene TRBD2, 6 bases. The ends were cut back, 4 bases at V and 8 bases at J, with 15 bases in the middle. The CDR3 has 14 residues. Germline loops: CDR1 SGHAT, CDR2 FQNNGV.